What follows are 3 T cell receptor beta chains derived from one specimen sequenced in a study of blood T cell repertoires in COVID-19. Generated by immunoSEQ multiplex PCR, the TCRdb table keeps only in-frame clones and is missing some. The table includes a few hundred thousand clones, more than 75% detected once. What was sequenced was PBMCs or T cells enriched from blood (not recorded which). These receptors were obtained from a woman aged 45-65 years who had recovered from COVID-19.

The chain has TRBV3-1 (or the pseudogene TRBV3-2) and TRBJ2-7; D gene ambiguous. Germline CDR1 and CDR2: LGHDT and YNNKEL (reference sequence). The CDR3 covers 12 residues. V was pared by 5 bases and J by 3 bases, with 8 bases between. The CDR3 DNA sequence: TGTGCCAGCAGCGCGGCTGGCTACGAGCAGTACTTC. Translating it yields CASSAAGYEQYF.

The chain recombines TRBV18 with TRBJ1-1; D gene uncertain. Germline values: CDR1 KGHSH, CDR2 LQKENI. The CDR3 sequence is 13 residues long. V was shortened by 4 bases and J by 2 bases, with 8 bases between the two germline ends. The CDR3 DNA follows: TGTGCCAGCTCACGAATGGCAAACACTGAAGCTTTCTTT. Residues: CASSRMANTEAFF.

This clone came up once. The J gene is TRBJ2-5, the V gene TRBV7-9; TRBD2 might be the D (5 bases). Trimming pared 5 bases from V and 5 bases from J, leaving 21 bases between. Germline V gene lookup returns CDR1 SEHNR and CDR2 FQNEAQ (reference sequence). The CDR3 has 16 amino acids. The CDR3 reads CASSAGLLALGETQYF. In DNA form, the CDR3 reads TGTGCCAGCAGCGCTGGTCTGTTAGCGTTAGGGGAGACCCAGTACTTC.